The 9 T cell receptor beta chains in this list originate from one sample, sequenced in a study of brain metastases from non-small cell lung cancer (dated by TCRdb to 2018 to 2020). Receptors were amplified or captured by the immunoSEQ multiplex PCR assay. TCRdb carries this immuneACCESS record with in-frame sequences only. Its versions omit some clonotypes, under half of them owing to an unresolved V gene in the studies checked, with the rest unexplained. This sample holds 1,000 to 1,500 clones; over 60% were observed only once. The top ten constitute roughly 15% of the sample. The sample consisted of tissue from a brain metastasis. The meaning of the sample's cell subset or site label: resected brain metastasis paired with primary lung tumor. The source is a donor aged 40 or over with non-small cell lung cancer.

Only one count was recorded for this clone. The chain has TRBV6-1 and TRBJ1-1; perhaps TRBD1 as D (6 bases). The V end was cut by 1 base, the J end by 1 base, with 10 bases between. Looked up from germline, CDR1 is MNHNS and CDR2 is SASEGT. The CDR3 sequence is 15 residues long. CDR3 region: CASSEGQGWNTEAFF. In DNA form, the CDR3 reads TGTGCCAGCAGTGAAGGTCAGGGGTGGAACACTGAAGCTTTCTTT.

J is TRBJ2-1 and V is TRBV11-3; D may be TRBD2 (6 bases). Germline values: CDR1 SGHNT, CDR2 YENEEA. V lost 5 bases to trimming and J lost 0 bases, with 11 bases between them. This CDR3 is 15 amino acids long. CDR3 DNA: TGTGCCAGCAGCCGACGGGACTCCTCCTACAATGAGCAGTTCTTC. As protein: CASSRRDSSYNEQFF.

This rearrangement joins TRBV25-1 to TRBJ1-5; D possibly corresponds to TRBD1 (5 bases). The CDR3 covers 15 residues. In germline, CDR1 is MGHDK, CDR2 SYGVNS. V was cut by 2 bases and J by 3 bases, with 11 bases left in between. CDR3 region: CASSEAGAYNQPQHF. The CDR3 nucleotides are TGTGCCAGCAGTGAAGCCGGGGCTTACAATCAGCCCCAGCATTTT.

This clone appeared a single time. The V gene is TRBV2, the J gene TRBJ1-4; D perhaps matches TRBD1 (5 bases). The CDR3 is 12 amino acids. Germline V lookup: CDR1 SNHLY, CDR2 FYNNEI. V was trimmed by 6 bases and J by 5 bases, leaving 7 bases between them. The CDR3 nucleotides read TGTGCCAGCAGACAGGAGAATGAAAAACTGTTTTTT. Translation: CASRQENEKLFF. The entire variable domain, with the rest obtained from reference TRBV2 and TRBJ1-4, is as follows: EPEVTQTPSHQVTQMGQEVILRCVPISNHLYFYWYRQILGQKVEFLVSFYNNEISEKSEIFDDQFSVERPDGSNFTLKIRSTKLEDSAMYFCASRQENEKLFFGSGTQLSVL.

DNA of the CDR3: TGTGCCAGTAGTCCACCCTTCGGGACTGTTAACACCGGGGAGCTGTTTTTT. This gives the protein CASSPPFGTVNTGELFF. V and J are TRBV19 and TRBJ2-2; TRBD2 is a possible D gene (6 bases). Trimming shortened V by 5 bases and J by 2 bases, and 18 bases separated the two germline ends. This CDR3 is 17 amino acids long. Germline lookup yields CDR1 LNHDA and CDR2 SQIVND (reference sequence).

This clone was detected a few times. The chain uses TRBV7-8 and TRBJ1-5, with D hard to call. CDR1 SGHVS and CDR2 FQNEAQ come from the germline V gene. Trimming left V 2 bases short and J 3 bases short, with 11 bases between. The CDR3 covers 15 residues. This chain's CDR3 is CASSLWDQSNQPQHF. DNA for the CDR3: TGTGCCAGCAGCTTATGGGATCAGTCCAATCAGCCCCAGCATTTT.

By frequency in the sample, this clone is large. The gene calls are TRBV5-6 and TRBJ1-6; 8 bases agree with TRBD1. Germline V CDR1 and CDR2: SGHDT, YYEEEE. The CDR3 covers 14 residues. V shed 6 bases and J 4 bases; nucleotides not matched to a gene: 3. CDR3 bases: TGTGCCAGCAAACAGGGGGGTTATAATTCACCCCTCCACTTT. Its translation is CASKQGGYNSPLHF.

A note on this clone: Germline and junction disagree at one end, which may indicate a read error. The rearrangement links TRBV6-2 or TRBV6-3 to TRBJ1-4; D is ambiguous. Germline loops: CDR1 MNHEY, CDR2 SVGEGT. CDR3 length: 16 amino acids. The CDR3, as DNA: TGTGTCAGCAGTTACTCGAGGCGGCCCAAGAATGAAAAACTGTTTTTT. It specifies CVSSYSRRPKNEKLFF.

This clone was detected only a few times. In DNA, the CDR3 is TGTGCCAGCAGCCCGCCGGGCGGCGGGCAGTTCTTC. This codes for CASSPPGGGQFF. V and J are TRBV7-3 and TRBJ2-1; D is undetermined. This CDR3 is 12 amino acids long. Germline V gene data show CDR1 as SGHTA and CDR2 as FQGTGA. V was cut by 5 bases and J by 12 bases, with 14 bases left in between.